The entry that follows covers one T cell receptor beta chain sequence. A single base separates this from a much larger clone, so it may be a read error. The CDR3 spans 13 residues. The V gene's germline CDR1 is LGHDT and CDR2 YNNKEL (reference sequence). These data come from a study of T cells in Graves' hyperthyroidism and ophthalmopathy. Background on the study: At initial diagnosis, before any treatment had begun, peripheral blood was obtained.

TCR beta CDR3 region amplification was performed from RNA transcripts. An initial round of RT-PCR targeting the TCR CDR3 relied on the HTBI primer set. From the multiplex PCR reads, TCRdb called clonotypes with MiXCR, one entry per CDR3 protein. The sample contains more than 550,000 distinct CDR3 sequences, roughly a sixth of which appear only once. The TCR comes from a woman between 50 and 59 years old with Graves' hyperthyroidism that later progressed to Graves' ophthalmopathy. The specimen sequenced was blood. The rearrangement uses TRBV3-1 and TRBJ1-2, with 7 bases identical to TRBD1. DNA for the CDR3: TGTGCCAGCAGCTGGGACAGAAGCTATGGCCACACCTTC. It translates to CASSWDRSYGHTF. Together with reference TRBV3-1 and TRBJ1-2, the CDR3 gives the full variable domain: DTAVSQTPKYLVTQMGNDKSIKCEQNLGHDTMYWYKQDSKKFLKIMFSYNNKELIINETVPNRFSPKSPDKAHLNLHINSLELGDSAVYFCASSWDRSYGHTFGSGTRLTVV.